This T cell receptor beta chain was identified during a study of shared clonotypes between healthy human individuals. Method: immunoSEQ multiplex PCR; TCRdb's copy keeps in-frame clones and lacks some. Seen here are some 450,000 clones, approximately 77% observed once, and the top ten hold more than 10%. J lost 0 bases, V lost 0 bases, and 5 bases had no gene match. CDR3 size: 17 residues. Germline values: CDR1 MNHEY, CDR2 SMNVEV (reference sequence). V and J are TRBV27 and TRBJ2-4; 7 positions agree with TRBD1. Sequenced material: PBMCs. This TCR derives from a middle-aged woman in good health. Some clones in this sample may be carry-over from other donors' samples. The CDR3 nucleotides are TGTGCCAGCAGTTTATCGTGGGGACAGATAGCCAAAAACATTCAGTACTTC. As protein: CASSLSWGQIAKNIQYF.